The rows below give T cell receptor beta chains drawn from one sample of a study of cytomegalovirus exposure and HLA in healthy donors. Method: immunoSEQ multiplex PCR; TCRdb's copy keeps in-frame clones and lacks some. The sample consists of approximately 160,000 clones, roughly 89% of them appearing once. The sequenced material came from PBMCs. These receptor sequences come from a woman aged 18-29 years in good health and CMV-seropositive. The CDR3 runs from the conserved cysteine through the conserved F or W. The order of the fields is CDR3 length, J gene, V gene, D gene, CDR3 protein, CDR3 DNA. The D gene is left open where the match is weak.

11,TRBJ2-7,TRBV28,NA,CASSQKYEQYF,TGTGCCAGCAGTCAAAAATACGAGCAGTACTTC
14,TRBJ2-2,TRBV5-6,NA,CASSTRLVTGELFF,TGTGCCAGCAGCACCCGACTAGTGACCGGGGAGCTGTTTTTT
16,TRBJ2-1,TRBV11-3,TRBD2,CASSLVLAGGYNEQFF,TGTGCCAGCAGCTTAGTTCTGGCGGGAGGGTACAATGAGCAGTTCTTC
17,TRBJ2-1,TRBV5-1,TRBD2,CASSEWGGTSRHNEQFF,TGCGCCAGCAGCGAATGGGGAGGGACTAGCAGACACAATGAGCAGTTCTTC
16,TRBJ2-3,TRBV6-4,TRBD2,CASSDGLAGSVDTQYF,TGTGCCAGCAGTGACGGCCTAGCGGGCTCGGTAGATACGCAGTATTTT
18,TRBJ2-1,TRBV5-1,NA,CASSFRSDGLLSYNEQFF,TGCGCCAGCAGCTTCAGGTCAGACGGACTTCTGTCTTACAATGAGCAGTTCTTC
12,TRBJ2-7,TRBV6-1,TRBD1,CASSGDRYEQYF,TGTGCCAGCAGTGGGGACAGGTACGAGCAGTACTTC
13,TRBJ2-3,TRBV9,NA,CASSVGGGDTQYF,TGTGCCAGCAGCGTAGGGGGCGGAGATACGCAGTATTTT
15,TRBJ2-1,TRBV6-1,NA,CASSETSGSYNEQFF,TGTGCCAGCAGTGAAACGAGCGGCTCCTACAATGAGCAGTTCTTC
13,TRBJ2-5,TRBV7-8,NA,CASNNGRQETQYF,TGTGCCAGCAACAACGGGAGACAAGAGACCCAGTACTTC
14,TRBJ1-1,TRBV6-4,NA,CASSENRLNTEAFF,TGTGCCAGCAGTGAGAACAGACTGAACACTGAAGCTTTCTTT
14,TRBJ2-2,TRBV9,TRBD2,CASSVELAIGELFF,TGTGCCAGCAGCGTAGAACTAGCGATCGGGGAGCTGTTTTTT
16,TRBJ2-5,TRBV5-6,TRBD2,CASSLYGSGRAETQYF,TGTGCCAGCAGCTTGTATGGTAGCGGGAGGGCCGAGACCCAGTACTTC
12,TRBJ1-1,TRBV5-1,NA,CASSLRDTEAFF,TGCGCCAGCAGCCTCCGGGACACTGAAGCTTTCTTT
16,TRBJ2-4,TRBV7-2,NA,CASSLAPAGTKNIQYF,TGTGCCAGCAGCTTAGCGCCGGCGGGAACCAAAAACATTCAGTACTTC
15,TRBJ2-7,TRBV7-9,NA,CASSPATGVPYEQYF,TGTGCCAGCAGCCCCGCCACAGGAGTCCCCTACGAGCAGTACTTC
13,TRBJ2-7,TRBV30,NA,CAGHGLFPGEQYF,TGTGCCGGACATGGTCTTTTTCCGGGCGAGCAGTACTTC
15,TRBJ2-5,TRBV13,TRBD1,CASSFRTGVGETQYF,TGTGCCAGCAGCTTCAGAACAGGGGTGGGGGAGACCCAGTACTTC
12,TRBJ2-1,TRBV28,TRBD1,CASGDRGFKQFF,TGTGCCAGCGGAGACAGGGGTTTTAAGCAGTTCTTC
15,TRBJ2-1,TRBV28,TRBD2,CASSSPGTSFDEQFF,TGTGCCAGCAGTTCTCCCGGGACTAGCTTCGATGAGCAGTTCTTC
15,TRBJ2-3,TRBV30,TRBD1,CAWSAGDRTTDTQYF,TGTGCCTGGAGTGCAGGGGACAGAACGACAGATACGCAGTATTTT
17,TRBJ1-2,TRBV9,NA,CASSVGAGSRGNYGYTF,TGTGCCAGCAGCGTAGGCGCTGGGAGTCGGGGAAACTATGGCTACACCTTC
15,TRBJ2-7,TRBV5-1,NA,CASSLYPGKAYEQYF,TGCGCCAGCAGCTTGTATCCCGGGAAGGCCTACGAGCAGTACTTC
12,TRBJ1-1,TRBV6-5,NA,CAASGGLTEAFF,TGTGCCGCTTCGGGGGGCCTCACTGAAGCTTTCTTT
13,TRBJ2-1,TRBV5-1,NA,CASRGGPYNEQFF,TGCGCCAGCAGAGGGGGTCCCTACAATGAGCAGTTCTTC
13,TRBJ1-1,TRBV5-4,NA,CASSELTNTEAFF,TGTGCCAGCAGCGAACTTACGAACACTGAAGCTTTCTTT
13,TRBJ2-7,TRBV30,NA,CAWSALDEGEQYF,TGTGCCTGGAGTGCTCTGGATGAGGGCGAGCAGTACTTC
15,TRBJ1-2,TRBV6-6,TRBD1,CASSPRQGAYYGYTF,TGTGCCAGCAGTCCGCGACAGGGGGCATACTATGGCTACACCTTC
15,TRBJ1-1,TRBV11-3,TRBD1,CASSRLGQMNTEAFF,TGTGCCAGCAGCCGACTGGGACAGATGAACACTGAAGCTTTCTTT
13,TRBJ2-7,TRBV7-9,TRBD2,CASSLLADYEQYF,TGTGCCAGCAGCTTACTAGCGGACTACGAGCAGTACTTC
13,TRBJ2-3,TRBV4-1,NA,CASSQEGPNTQYF,TGCGCCAGCAGCCAGGAGGGACCAAATACGCAGTATTTT
13,TRBJ1-4,TRBV30,TRBD1,CAWRTGWGEKLFF,TGTGCCTGGAGGACAGGGTGGGGTGAAAAACTGTTTTTT